This is a list of T cell receptor beta chains from one sample in a study of beta chain features in type 1 diabetes. Some clones are missing from TCRdb's copy, which holds only in-frame ones; the method was immunoSEQ multiplex PCR. The sample contains about 68,000 clones, nearly 50% of which appear only once. Sequenced sample: central memory CD4+ T cells from blood. These receptors were taken from a man younger than 40 with type 1 diabetes. CDR3s include the opening cysteine and the closing phenylalanine or tryptophan. D genes are given only for firm matches.

V: TRBV7-6; J: TRBJ2-5; D: TRBD2; CDR3: CASSPPGGREKTQYF
V: TRBV27; J: TRBJ2-2; D: TRBD1; CDR3: CASSPSGTGNTGELFF
V: TRBV14; J: TRBJ1-5; D: TRBD1; CDR3: CASSQGRLRTGDYSNQPQHF
V: TRBV30; J: TRBJ1-4; D: -; CDR3: CAWSPVTGSEKLFF
V: TRBV5-1; J: TRBJ2-7; D: -; CDR3: CASSLAVVPYEQYF
V: TRBV2; J: TRBJ2-7; D: TRBD1; CDR3: CASTVDRGGVYEQYF
V: TRBV20-1; J: TRBJ1-1; D: -; CDR3: CSARETAEAFF
V: TRBV2; J: TRBJ2-2; D: TRBD2; CDR3: CASASGSNTGELFF
V: TRBV5-1; J: TRBJ2-5; D: TRBD1; CDR3: CASRLSGQTQETQYF
V: TRBV4-2; J: TRBJ2-7; D: TRBD2; CDR3: CASSPGLATTYEQYF
V: TRBV10-2; J: TRBJ1-1; D: TRBD1; CDR3: CASRGQSLGTEAFF
V: TRBV6-5; J: TRBJ2-1; D: TRBD1; CDR3: CASSYDRGHEQFF
V: TRBV7-2; J: TRBJ2-5; D: TRBD2; CDR3: CASSETSGGLPQYF
V: TRBV7-2; J: TRBJ2-1; D: TRBD1; CDR3: CASSPYGTGGYNEQFF
V: TRBV2; J: TRBJ1-4; D: TRBD1; CDR3: CASSGGTGYEKLFF
V: TRBV28; J: TRBJ1-2; D: TRBD1; CDR3: CASSPATGDYGYTF
V: TRBV6-6; J: TRBJ2-5; D: -; CDR3: CASSQGGETQYF
V: TRBV5-6; J: TRBJ1-2; D: -; CDR3: CASSLQGEYGYTF
V: TRBV10-3; J: TRBJ1-2; D: -; CDR3: CAISGQPEEGYTF
V: TRBV2; J: TRBJ1-5; D: -; CDR3: CASSGSNQPQHF
V: TRBV5-6; J: TRBJ2-2; D: TRBD2; CDR3: CASSLGLAGRELFF
V: TRBV5-1; J: TRBJ2-6; D: TRBD1; CDR3: CASSLGTGGAFAGANVLTF
V: TRBV14; J: TRBJ2-1; D: -; CDR3: CASSQSDEQFF
V: TRBV10-3; J: TRBJ2-5; D: TRBD2; CDR3: CAISVGGGPTLQYF
V: TRBV14; J: TRBJ2-3; D: -; CDR3: CASSPTSSSTDTQYF
V: TRBV6-1; J: TRBJ2-7; D: -; CDR3: CASSLQSGYEQYF
V: TRBV5-4; J: TRBJ2-5; D: TRBD2; CDR3: CASSDLAGGPFYQETQYF
V: TRBV14; J: TRBJ2-3; D: -; CDR3: CASSQVKGRGGADTQYF
V: TRBV10-2; J: TRBJ1-4; D: TRBD1; CDR3: CASSDRSGTGYEKLFF
V: TRBV7-2; J: TRBJ2-4; D: TRBD2; CDR3: CASSSPSGRLAKNIQYF
V: TRBV12-5; J: TRBJ1-2; D: -; CDR3: CASGLVPRGAGSYGYTF
V: TRBV29-1; J: TRBJ1-4; D: TRBD1; CDR3: CSVAEQGQANEKLFF
V: TRBV5-1; J: TRBJ2-5; D: -; CDR3: CASSLLGGGLQGETQYF
V: TRBV29-1; J: TRBJ2-4; D: -; CDR3: CSVLDGGKNIQYF
V: TRBV19; J: TRBJ1-1; D: -; CDR3: CASSMGLVGARTEAFF
V: TRBV6-1; J: TRBJ2-6; D: -; CDR3: CASSEVRVSGANVLTF
V: TRBV5-1; J: TRBJ2-1; D: TRBD2; CDR3: CASSLLSGGNNEQFF
V: TRBV30; J: TRBJ2-3; D: TRBD2; CDR3: CAWSVVAGGLGSTDTQYF
V: TRBV6-5; J: TRBJ2-7; D: -; CDR3: CASSSPGQTTYEQYF
V: TRBV11-3; J: TRBJ2-4; D: TRBD2; CDR3: CASSPDSGSVIQYF
V: TRBV4-2; J: TRBJ1-3; D: -; CDR3: CASSQDGGTGNTIYF
V: TRBV28; J: TRBJ2-7; D: -; CDR3: CASSLPGDRYEQYF
V: TRBV10-3; J: TRBJ2-3; D: -; CDR3: CAISESVEGRDTQYF
V: TRBV11-2; J: TRBJ1-4; D: TRBD1; CDR3: CASSADRGSEKLFF
V: TRBV20-1; J: TRBJ1-2; D: -; CDR3: CSARDSNIF
V: TRBV7-2; J: TRBJ1-5; D: TRBD1; CDR3: CASSFYLTGGRPQHF
V: TRBV21-1; J: -; D: -; CDR3: CASSPSGGLAGGSSYEQYF
V: TRBV5-5; J: TRBJ1-3; D: TRBD1; CDR3: CASRLQGAHSGNTIYF
V: TRBV7-9; J: TRBJ1-2; D: -; CDR3: CASRSNRDGGYTF
V: TRBV5-1; J: TRBJ2-7; D: TRBD1; CDR3: CASSSVAVPGQGMGYEQYF
V: TRBV23-1; J: TRBJ1-4; D: -; CDR3: CASSQLKEIASEKLFF
V: TRBV6-5; J: TRBJ2-7; D: -; CDR3: CASSYRGVSQQYF
V: TRBV2; J: TRBJ2-1; D: -; CDR3: CASSDGRANEQFF
V: TRBV29-1; J: TRBJ2-2; D: TRBD1; CDR3: CSVERDRGTGELFF
V: TRBV7-8; J: TRBJ1-5; D: -; CDR3: CASSFNEYSNQPQHF